This passage covers 13 T cell receptor beta chains from one sample sequenced in a study of blood T cell repertoires in COVID-19. Profiled with immunoSEQ multiplex PCR; TCRdb holds only in-frame clones, not every one. Here the sample spans about 150,000 clones, 80% to 90% being singletons. Sequenced material: peripheral blood. The receptors come from a woman aged 40 to 50 with acute or convalescent COVID-19.

The chain recombines TRBV6-5 with TRBJ1-2; 7 bases are a match to TRBD1. In germline, CDR1 is MNHEY, CDR2 SVGAGI. The V segment lost 6 bases and the J segment 0 bases; nucleotides outside the gene matches: 4. The length of the CDR3 is 14 residues. CDR3 residues: CASRGQLTNYGYTF. The CDR3 DNA reads TGTGCCAGCAGGGGACAGTTGACTAACTATGGCTACACCTTC.

This clone has a handful of counts. The V and J genes are TRBV5-1 and TRBJ1-5; 12 positions match TRBD1. Per the germline V gene, CDR1 is SGHRS and CDR2 is YFSETQ. The V gene end was trimmed by 4 bases and the J gene end by 6 bases; junction bases not matched to a gene: 2. CDR3 length equals 14 residues. The CDR3 nucleotides read TGCGCCAGCAGCCCGGGACAGGGGGCTCAGCCCCAGCATTTT. Translating gives CASSPGQGAQPQHF. The full variable domain, its missing parts supplied by reference TRBV5-1 and TRBJ1-5, is KAGVTQTPRYLIKTRGQQVTLSCSPISGHRSVSWYQQTPGQGLQFLFEYFSETQRNKGNFPGRFSGRQFSNSRSEMNVSTLELGDSALYLCASSPGQGAQPQHFGDGTRLSIL.

The rearrangement joins TRBV11-2 to TRBJ2-3; D may be TRBD1 (7 bases). Trimming removed 5 bases from V and 3 bases from J, with 18 bases in between. The CDR3 extends over 16 amino acids. Per the germline V gene, CDR1 is SGHAT and CDR2 is FQNNGV. The CDR3 protein is CASSPGGDRVTDTQYF. The CDR3 DNA is TGTGCCAGCAGCCCTGGAGGGGACAGAGTAACAGATACGCAGTATTTT.

This chain uses TRBV30 with TRBJ2-2; D perhaps matches TRBD1 (6 bases). Trimming removed 5 bases at V and 3 bases at J, with 16 bases between. Looked up from germline, CDR1 is GTSNPN and CDR2 is SVGIG (reference sequence). The CDR3 spans 15 residues. CDR3 DNA sequence: TGTGCCTGGGCGGGCAGGGGCCGGGACACCGGGGAGCTGTTTTTT. It codes for CAWAGRGRDTGELFF.

The genes are TRBV28 and TRBJ1-1; D possibly corresponds to TRBD1 (6 bases). This CDR3 contains 14 residues. Looked up from germline, CDR1 is MDHEN and CDR2 is SYDVKM. The ends were cut back, 4 bases at V and 4 bases at J, with 13 bases in the middle. The CDR3 nucleotides are TGTGCCAGCAGTTCAACAGGGCGGACCACTGAAGCTTTCTTT. Protein sequence: CASSSTGRTTEAFF.

The chain is built from TRBV12-3 or TRBV12-4 and TRBJ2-4, with no clear D. Trimming took off 6 bases at V and 6 bases at J, with 12 bases between the two ends. The CDR3 contains 13 residues. This CDR3 reads CASRATDGNIQYF. In nucleotides, the CDR3 is TGTGCCAGCAGAGCTACAGACGGAAACATTCAGTACTTC.

This clone was found once. This chain connects TRBV7-2 to TRBJ2-1; 10 bases line up with TRBD2. Germline V CDR1 and CDR2: SGHTA, FQGNSA. The CDR3 has 16 residues. V was clipped by 1 base and J by 6 bases; unmatched bases: 6. The CDR3 DNA sequence: TGTGCCAGCAGCTTAGAGTCAGCGGGAGGGGTCAATGAGCAGTTCTTC. It codes for CASSLESAGGVNEQFF. The variable domain in full, with the rest retrieved from reference TRBV7-2 and TRBJ2-1, is GAGVSQSPSNKVTEKGKDVELRCDPISGHTALYWYRQSLGQGLEFLIYFQGNSAPDKSGLPSDRFSAERTGGSVSTLTIQRTQQEDSAVYLCASSLESAGGVNEQFFGPGTRLTVL.

As to this clone: Other DNA sequences from this sample encode an identical CDR3 as well. This chain joins TRBV18 and TRBJ2-5, with 9 nucleotides matching TRBD2. V gave up 1 base and J gave up 4 bases; unmatched junction bases: 4. The length of the CDR3 is 15 residues. Germline V CDR1 and CDR2: KGHSH, LQKENI. The CDR3 spells CASSPLAGVGETQYF. For the CDR3, the DNA is TGTGCCAGCTCACCACTAGCGGGAGTGGGAGAGACCCAGTACTTC.

This chain joins TRBV2 and TRBJ2-1, with a possible D match to TRBD2 (6 bases). Germline lookup yields CDR1 SNHLY and CDR2 FYNNEI. Trimming cost V 5 bases and J 7 bases, with 24 bases left between them. This CDR3 has 17 amino acids. The DNA for the CDR3 is TGTGCCAGCAGTAGGGGAACCCCGGGAACCGGAGGGAATGAGCAGTTCTTC. Translated, it gives CASSRGTPGTGGNEQFF.

DNA for the CDR3: TGTGCCAGCAGTGAAGTTGGCGGGGGGGATGAGCAGTTCTTC. Residues: CASSEVGGGDEQFF. V usage is TRBV6-1 and J usage is TRBJ2-1; 9 bases agree with TRBD2. The junction had 3 bases not matched to a gene; V was cut back by 1 base and J by 8 bases. The CDR3 totals 14 residues. Germline V gives CDR1 MNHNS, CDR2 SASEGT.

The rearrangement joins TRBV7-9 to TRBJ2-7; 7 positions match TRBD2. CDR3 length equals 14 residues. In germline, CDR1 is SEHNR, CDR2 FQNEAQ (reference sequence). Trimming at V came to 1 base and at J to 4 bases, leaving 4 bases not matched to a gene. The CDR3 DNA follows: TGTGCCAGCAGCTTAGAAGGACTAGTATACGAGCAGTACTTC. This gives the protein CASSLEGLVYEQYF.

The chain is built from TRBV5-1 and TRBJ1-1; TRBD1 is a possible D gene (6 bases). This CDR3 region has 14 residues. Trimming removed 7 bases from V and 0 bases from J, with 13 bases in between. Germline V gene lookup returns CDR1 SGHRS and CDR2 YFSETQ. DNA for the CDR3: TGCGCCAGCGGGCCAGGGGTCATGAACACTGAAGCTTTCTTT. It encodes CASGPGVMNTEAFF.

The chain has TRBV12-3 or TRBV12-4 and TRBJ1-1; possible D gene TRBD1, 5 bases. The CDR3 is 11 residues long. V was trimmed by 6 bases and J by 4 bases, leaving 6 bases between them. The CDR3 loop is CASSGGTEAFF. The CDR3 bases are TGTGCCAGCAGCGGGGGCACTGAAGCTTTCTTT.